The present TCR beta chain was sequenced within a study of T cell responses to AZD1222 COVID-19 vaccine. Regarding the study as a whole: CD4 TCRs covered the whole spike, strongest at regions 160-218 and 743-854. Reportedly, close to half of spike-specific TCRs are directed against unmutated variant regions. Just a handful of AZD1222 recipients were seropositive at baseline.

The table came from immunoSEQ multiplex PCR; TCRdb's copy has only in-frame clones and leaves some out. In the table there are around 100,000 clones, over 75% of which are singletons. V was pared by 5 bases and J by 9 bases, with 9 bases of the junction left unmatched. This CDR3 contains 15 residues. Germline CDR1 and CDR2: SNHLY and FYNNEI. Of note for this clone: Its antigen is undetermined.

This specimen consisted of peripheral blood, obtained 28 days after the second AZD1222 dose. The chain couples TRBV2 to TRBJ2-1; TRBD2 matches 11 bases. The clonotype was recovered from an adult who received the AZD1222 COVID-19 vaccine. CDR3 coding DNA: TGTGCCAGCAGTACGGCTAGCGGGGGGTACGCTGAGCAGTTCTTC. It is translated as CASSTASGGYAEQFF.